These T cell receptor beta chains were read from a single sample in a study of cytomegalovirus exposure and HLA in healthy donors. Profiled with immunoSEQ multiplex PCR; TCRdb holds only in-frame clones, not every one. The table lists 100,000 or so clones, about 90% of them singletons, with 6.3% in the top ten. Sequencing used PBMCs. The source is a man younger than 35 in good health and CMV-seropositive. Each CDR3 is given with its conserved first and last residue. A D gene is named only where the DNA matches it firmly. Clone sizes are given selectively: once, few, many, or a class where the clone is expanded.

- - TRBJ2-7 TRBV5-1 CASSPGDLAYEQYF TGCGCCAGCAGCCCAGGGGACCTTGCCTACGAGCAGTACTTC
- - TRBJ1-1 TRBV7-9 CASGYQKTTDNTEAFF TGTGCCAGCGGCTATCAAAAAACGACAGACAACACTGAAGCTTTCTTT
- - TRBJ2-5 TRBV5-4 CASSLGPDWRETQYF TGTGCCAGCAGCTTGGGACCGGACTGGAGAGAGACCCAGTACTTC
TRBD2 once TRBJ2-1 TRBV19 CASSIHRDYSYNEQFF TGTGCCAGTAGTATCCACCGGGACTACTCGTACAATGAGCAGTTCTTC
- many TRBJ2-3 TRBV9 CASSVGLAATDTQYF TGTGCCAGCAGCGTAGGACTGGCAGCCACAGATACGCAGTATTTT
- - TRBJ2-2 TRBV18 CASSPSSSTGELFF TGTGCCAGCTCACCATCAAGTAGCACCGGGGAGCTGTTTTTT
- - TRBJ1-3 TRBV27 CASSLSGASSGNTIYF TGTGCCAGCAGTTTATCAGGGGCGTCTTCTGGAAACACCATATATTTT
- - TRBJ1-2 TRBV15 CATSRDPRQGYGYTF TGTGCCACCAGCAGAGACCCACGGCAGGGCTATGGCTACACCTTC
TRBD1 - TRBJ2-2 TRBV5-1 CASSLVGGQGTGELFF TGCGCCAGCAGCTTGGTAGGGGGCCAAGGCACCGGGGAGCTGTTTTTT
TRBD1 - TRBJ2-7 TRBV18 CASSPGTGTYEQYF TGTGCCAGCTCACCCGGGACAGGGACCTACGAGCAGTACTTC
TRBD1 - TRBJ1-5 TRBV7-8 CASSRNPGGGQPQHF TGTGCCAGCAGCCGGAATCCAGGGGGTGGTCAGCCCCAGCATTTT
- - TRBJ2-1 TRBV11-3 CASTHWGISSYNEQFF TGTGCCAGCACCCACTGGGGCATAAGCTCCTACAATGAGCAGTTCTTC
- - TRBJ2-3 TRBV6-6 CASSYAQGLIDTQYF TGTGCCAGCAGTTACGCGCAGGGGCTCATAGATACGCAGTATTTT
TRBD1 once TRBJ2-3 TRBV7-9 CASSSTGGMADTQYF TGTGCCAGCAGCTCGACAGGGGGCATGGCAGATACGCAGTATTTT
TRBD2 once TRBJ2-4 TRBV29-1 CSVVGRDSENIQYF TGCAGCGTTGTGGGGAGGGACTCCGAAAACATTCAGTACTTC
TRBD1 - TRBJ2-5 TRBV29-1 CSVTGMGQKETQYF TGCAGCGTGACTGGGATGGGACAGAAAGAGACCCAGTACTTC
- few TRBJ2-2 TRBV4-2 CASSPLGADLNTGELFF TGTGCCAGCAGCCCCCTTGGGGCCGACCTGAACACCGGGGAGCTGTTTTTT
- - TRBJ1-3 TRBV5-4 CASSLAGNFAGNTIYF TGTGCCAGCAGCTTGGCAGGGAATTTCGCCGGAAACACCATATATTTT